The clone carrying this T cell receptor beta chain was picked up many times. Antigen specificity is unknown. Uncontrolled infections, other autoimmune diseases, pregnancy or lactation led to exclusion of patients. Diagnosis rested on symptoms, serum thyroxine and TRAb, thyroid ultrasound, and orbital computed tomography. Using 10 ml of fresh peripheral blood, PBMCs were prepared. The germline gives CDR1 MNHNS, CDR2 SASEGT. The length of the CDR3 is 15 residues. V was pared by 7 bases and J by 5 bases, with 18 bases between. From RNA transcripts, TCR beta CDR3 regions were amplified. Initially, a first-round RT-PCR of the TCR CDR3 employed the HTBI primer set. MiXCR, run by TCRdb on the multiplex PCR reads, gives a single entry per CDR3 protein. The data contain about 600,000 distinct CDR3 sequences, roughly 16% of them seen just once; the ten biggest clones take up 2.5% to 4%. The sample originates from a study of T cells in Graves' hyperthyroidism and ophthalmopathy. General observations from the study: Among thyroid clonotypes expanded above 0.001, most also appeared in blood.

Sequenced sample: blood. This clonotype was obtained from a woman aged 40 to 50 with Graves' ophthalmopathy. The J gene is TRBJ2-1, the V gene TRBV6-1; tentatively, D is TRBD2 (7 bases). The CDR3 reads CASNDWGGRNNEQFF. Here the CDR3 DNA reads TGTGCCAGCAACGACTGGGGGGGGCGAAACAATGAGCAGTTCTTC.